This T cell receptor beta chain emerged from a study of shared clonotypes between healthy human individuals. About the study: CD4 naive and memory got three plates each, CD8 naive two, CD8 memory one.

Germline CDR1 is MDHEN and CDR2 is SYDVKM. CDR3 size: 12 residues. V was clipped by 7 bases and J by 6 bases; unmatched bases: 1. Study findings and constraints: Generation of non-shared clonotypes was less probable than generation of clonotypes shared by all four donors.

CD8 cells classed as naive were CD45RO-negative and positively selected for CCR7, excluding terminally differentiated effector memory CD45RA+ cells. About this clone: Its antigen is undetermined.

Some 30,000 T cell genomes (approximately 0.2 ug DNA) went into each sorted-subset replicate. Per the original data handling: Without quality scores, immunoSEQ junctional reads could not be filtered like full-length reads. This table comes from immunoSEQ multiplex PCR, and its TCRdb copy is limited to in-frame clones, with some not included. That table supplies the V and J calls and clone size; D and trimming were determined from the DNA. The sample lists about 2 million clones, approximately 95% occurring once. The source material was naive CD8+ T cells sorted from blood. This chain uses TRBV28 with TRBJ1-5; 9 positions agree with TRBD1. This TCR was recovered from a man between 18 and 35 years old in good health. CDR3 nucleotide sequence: TGTGCCAGCACGACAGGGGGTCAGCCCCAGCATTTT. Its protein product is CASTTGGQPQHF.